This TCR beta chain derives from a study of radiation and T cells in renal cell carcinoma. Study background: Nephrectomy followed 15 Gy stereotactic body radiation by 4 weeks. Whole-study results and caveats: Top tumor clonotypes rose in blood 2 weeks post-radiation, then contracted. Baseline intratumoral clonotype presence is unknown without pretreatment biopsies.

Time point in this sample: baseline pretreatment blood. Treatment reported: 15 Gy SBRT to primary tumor, nephrectomy 4 weeks later. Assay: immunoSEQ multiplex PCR; the TCRdb copy retains only in-frame clones and omits some. The sample includes approximately 94,000 clones, over 65% of them seen just once. Details on this clone: What it recognizes is unknown.

V was trimmed by 5 bases and J by 1 base, leaving 10 bases between them. CDR3 length equals 14 residues. CDR1 is LNHDA, CDR2 SQIVND, per germline (reference sequence). The chain uses TRBV19 and TRBJ2-3; D not resolved. The clonotype was recovered from a man aged 55 to 70 with renal cell carcinoma. The material was blood, obtained from a patient whose treatment included radiotherapy and nephrectomy. CDR3 nucleotide sequence: TGTGCCAGTAGTGCTGAGGTTCGCACAGATACGCAGTATTTT. Protein sequence: CASSAEVRTDTQYF.